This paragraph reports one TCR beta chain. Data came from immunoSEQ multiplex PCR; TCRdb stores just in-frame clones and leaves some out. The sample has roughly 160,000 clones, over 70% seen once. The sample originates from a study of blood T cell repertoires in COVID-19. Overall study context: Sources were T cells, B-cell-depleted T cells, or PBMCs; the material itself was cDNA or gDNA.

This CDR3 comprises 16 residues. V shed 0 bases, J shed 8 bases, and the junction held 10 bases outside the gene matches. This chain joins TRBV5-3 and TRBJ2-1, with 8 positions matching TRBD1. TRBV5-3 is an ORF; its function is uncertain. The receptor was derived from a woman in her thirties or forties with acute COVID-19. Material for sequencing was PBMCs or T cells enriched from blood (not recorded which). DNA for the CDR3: TGTGCCAGAAGCTTGGGAAGCAGGGGGCTTGGGGATGAGCAGTTCTTC. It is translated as CARSLGSRGLGDEQFF.